These T cell receptor beta chains were read from a single sample in a study of CD8 T cell repertoires and HIV-1 epitope variants. Produced via immunoSEQ multiplex PCR; TCRdb's table is partial and in-frame only. The table shows around 4,400 clones, with 65% to 70% occurring only once. Their cognate antigens are unknown. The source material was cultured CD8+ T cells derived from PBMCs. All receptors derive from a male donor with HIV. The CDR3 runs from the conserved cysteine through the conserved F or W. Fields, in order: D gene, V gene, clone size, J gene, CDR3 DNA, CDR3 protein. A D gene is named only where the DNA matches it firmly. Only some rows state a clone size, as once, few, many or a class for expanded clones.

D gene: -
V gene: TRBV13
clone size: -
J gene: TRBJ1-2
CDR3 DNA: TGTGCCGCCGGGTCCTTCGGGCAGGGAGATTCTATAAACACCTTC
CDR3 protein: CAAGSFGQGDSINTF

D gene: -
V gene: TRBV6-1
clone size: -
J gene: TRBJ1-4
CDR3 DNA: TGTGCCAGCAGTGAACCGTATGGGGGGGAAAGGGAAAAACTGTTTTTT
CDR3 protein: CASSEPYGGEREKLFF

D gene: -
V gene: TRBV2
clone size: -
J gene: TRBJ2-1
CDR3 DNA: TGTGCCAGCAGTAGGTCGGTCAGAGGTTACAATGAGCAGTTCTTC
CDR3 protein: CASSRSVRGYNEQFF

D gene: -
V gene: TRBV7-2
clone size: -
J gene: TRBJ1-1
CDR3 DNA: TGTGCCAGCAGCCCCGCGGGGGTTGGCACTGAAGCTTTCTTT
CDR3 protein: CASSPAGVGTEAFF

D gene: TRBD1
V gene: TRBV29-1
clone size: -
J gene: TRBJ2-7
CDR3 DNA: TGCAGCGTTGAGGGACAGGGGAGCTCCTACGAGCAGTACTTC
CDR3 protein: CSVEGQGSSYEQYF

D gene: TRBD2
V gene: TRBV4-3
clone size: -
J gene: TRBJ2-3
CDR3 DNA: TGCGCCAGCAGCCAAGATCCCCCAAGCGGGGGGTCGGATACGCAGTATTTT
CDR3 protein: CASSQDPPSGGSDTQYF

D gene: -
V gene: TRBV4-1
clone size: -
J gene: TRBJ1-1
CDR3 DNA: TGCGCCAGCAGCCTTTGGGAGGGGGACACTGAAGCTTTCTTT
CDR3 protein: CASSLWEGDTEAFF

D gene: -
V gene: TRBV28
clone size: few
J gene: TRBJ2-7
CDR3 DNA: TGTGCCAGCACCAGCGGATCCGAGCAGTACTTC
CDR3 protein: CASTSGSEQYF

D gene: TRBD2
V gene: TRBV13
clone size: -
J gene: TRBJ2-1
CDR3 DNA: TGTGCCAGCAGCCAAGGTGGAAGCCACCTAGCGGGAGGATACAATGAGCAGTTCTTC
CDR3 protein: CASSQGGSHLAGGYNEQFF

D gene: -
V gene: TRBV6-5
clone size: -
J gene: TRBJ2-7
CDR3 DNA: TGTGCCAGCAGTTACTCTTCCCTAACAGATTCCTACGAGCAGTACTTC
CDR3 protein: CASSYSSLTDSYEQYF

D gene: TRBD2
V gene: TRBV10-2
clone size: -
J gene: TRBJ2-3
CDR3 DNA: TGCGCCAGCAGTGAGATAGGACTAGCGGGCGATACGCAGTATTTT
CDR3 protein: CASSEIGLAGDTQYF

D gene: -
V gene: TRBV27
clone size: few
J gene: TRBJ1-5
CDR3 DNA: TGTGCCAGCAGTGAGAGCGCCTCTCAGCCCCAGCATTTT
CDR3 protein: CASSESASQPQHF

D gene: TRBD1
V gene: TRBV5-4
clone size: -
J gene: TRBJ2-2
CDR3 DNA: TGTGCCAGCAGCTTCGACAGGGTTGTTACCGGGGAGCTGTTTTTT
CDR3 protein: CASSFDRVVTGELFF

D gene: TRBD2
V gene: TRBV19
clone size: medium-sized
J gene: TRBJ2-7
CDR3 DNA: TGTGCCAGTAGTCCTCCTAGCGGGGGCCATCTCTTTAATTCCTACGAGCAGTACTTC
CDR3 protein: CASSPPSGGHLFNSYEQYF

D gene: TRBD2
V gene: TRBV5-3
clone size: -
J gene: TRBJ2-7
CDR3 DNA: TGTGCCAGAGCCCTACGGAGAGCGGGGGGCCGTACCTACGAGCAGTACTTC
CDR3 protein: CARALRRAGGRTYEQYF

D gene: -
V gene: TRBV7-9
clone size: -
J gene: TRBJ1-4
CDR3 DNA: TGTGCCAGCAGCTTAGTGGGAACTGAAAAACTGTTTTTT
CDR3 protein: CASSLVGTEKLFF

D gene: -
V gene: TRBV28
clone size: few
J gene: TRBJ1-1
CDR3 DNA: TGTGCCACCACACGCCTTTTGGGCACTGAAGCTTTCTTT
CDR3 protein: CATTRLLGTEAFF

D gene: -
V gene: TRBV14
clone size: -
J gene: TRBJ2-7
CDR3 DNA: TGTGCCAGCAGCCCGGGACCCAATATTCCCTACGAGCAGTACTTC
CDR3 protein: CASSPGPNIPYEQYF

D gene: TRBD2
V gene: TRBV28
clone size: -
J gene: TRBJ2-5
CDR3 DNA: TGTGCCAGCAGTCCCAGGACTAGCGGGAAAGAGACCCAGTACTTC
CDR3 protein: CASSPRTSGKETQYF

D gene: -
V gene: TRBV5-1
clone size: -
J gene: TRBJ2-7
CDR3 DNA: TGCGCCAGCAGCTCCTCCTTCTACGACTCCTACGAGCAGTACTTC
CDR3 protein: CASSSSFYDSYEQYF

D gene: -
V gene: TRBV6-1
clone size: few
J gene: TRBJ2-7
CDR3 DNA: TGTGCCAGCAGGGAGGGCGGCTCCTACGAGCAGTACTTC
CDR3 protein: CASREGGSYEQYF

D gene: -
V gene: TRBV29-1
clone size: -
J gene: TRBJ1-1
CDR3 DNA: TGCAGCGTTGTGGTCCTGAACACTGAAGCTTTCTTT
CDR3 protein: CSVVVLNTEAFF

D gene: -
V gene: TRBV5-1
clone size: -
J gene: TRBJ2-7
CDR3 DNA: TGCGCCAGCAGCGGTTACTCCTACGAGCAGTACTTC
CDR3 protein: CASSGYSYEQYF

D gene: TRBD1
V gene: TRBV7-6
clone size: few
J gene: TRBJ2-7
CDR3 DNA: TGTGCCAGCAGCAGGACAGGGTCATACGAGCAGTACTTC
CDR3 protein: CASSRTGSYEQYF

D gene: -
V gene: TRBV7-9
clone size: -
J gene: TRBJ1-5
CDR3 DNA: TGTGCCAGCACCGCAGGGGGCAATCAGCCCCAGCATTTT
CDR3 protein: CASTAGGNQPQHF

D gene: -
V gene: TRBV28
clone size: -
J gene: TRBJ2-3
CDR3 DNA: TGTGCCAGCAGTTTATGGGATGAGACTCCGGAGGATACGCAGTATTTT
CDR3 protein: CASSLWDETPEDTQYF

D gene: TRBD1
V gene: TRBV9
clone size: -
J gene: TRBJ1-2
CDR3 DNA: TGTGCCAGCAGCGCGGGACAGGGGCATAATGCTGACTATGGCTACACCTTC
CDR3 protein: CASSAGQGHNADYGYTF

D gene: -
V gene: TRBV6-5
clone size: -
J gene: TRBJ1-1
CDR3 DNA: TGTGCCAGCAGTTATAAAACAGGCCCCGGGGGCACTGAAGCTTTCTTT
CDR3 protein: CASSYKTGPGGTEAFF

D gene: -
V gene: TRBV19
clone size: -
J gene: TRBJ2-1
CDR3 DNA: TGTGCCAGTAGTTCTCACGGGACTTACAATGAGCAGTTCTTC
CDR3 protein: CASSSHGTYNEQFF

D gene: -
V gene: TRBV7-9
clone size: -
J gene: TRBJ1-1
CDR3 DNA: TGTGTAGGGCAGTTCATGAACACTGAAGCTTTCTTT
CDR3 protein: CVGQFMNTEAFF

D gene: TRBD2
V gene: TRBV2
clone size: -
J gene: TRBJ2-1
CDR3 DNA: TGTGCCAGCAGTGGTTTCGGGGGGACTAGTCTATTCGGGAATGAGCAGTTCTTC
CDR3 protein: CASSGFGGTSLFGNEQFF

D gene: TRBD2
V gene: TRBV4-3
clone size: few
J gene: TRBJ2-7
CDR3 DNA: TGCGCCAGCAGCCAAGATTACGGGACTAGCGGCTACGAGCAGTACTTC
CDR3 protein: CASSQDYGTSGYEQYF

D gene: TRBD1
V gene: TRBV4-3
clone size: once
J gene: TRBJ2-6
CDR3 DNA: TGCGCCAGCAGCCAAGATCGGCAGGGGGCTTATTCTGGGGCCAACGTCCTGACTTTC
CDR3 protein: CASSQDRQGAYSGANVLTF

D gene: -
V gene: TRBV28
clone size: -
J gene: TRBJ2-1
CDR3 DNA: TGTGCCAGCAGTTTATCCGCTGACGCCTACAATGAGCAGTTCTTC
CDR3 protein: CASSLSADAYNEQFF

D gene: -
V gene: TRBV15
clone size: -
J gene: TRBJ1-4
CDR3 DNA: TGTGCCACCAGCAGGGAGGTGGGGGACATCCATGAAAAACTGTTTTTT
CDR3 protein: CATSREVGDIHEKLFF

D gene: -
V gene: TRBV7-8
clone size: few
J gene: TRBJ1-2
CDR3 DNA: TGTGCCAGCAGCTCCCAGAGTCCTGGGCATGGCTACACCTTC
CDR3 protein: CASSSQSPGHGYTF

D gene: -
V gene: TRBV4-2
clone size: -
J gene: TRBJ1-2
CDR3 DNA: TGTGCCAGCAGCCAAGAACCCAGGTCTAACTATGGCTACACCTTC
CDR3 protein: CASSQEPRSNYGYTF

D gene: -
V gene: TRBV4-2
clone size: -
J gene: TRBJ1-3
CDR3 DNA: TGTGCCAGCAGCCAAGACAGGAGCTCTGGAAACACCATATATTTT
CDR3 protein: CASSQDRSSGNTIYF

D gene: -
V gene: TRBV19
clone size: -
J gene: TRBJ2-7
CDR3 DNA: TGTGCCAGTAGTCCTGGGGCGGATTCCTACGAGCAGTACTTC
CDR3 protein: CASSPGADSYEQYF

D gene: TRBD1
V gene: TRBV19
clone size: -
J gene: TRBJ1-5
CDR3 DNA: TGTGCCAGTAGTATCGGGCTCGACAGGGGGCTGAATCAGCCCCAGCATTTT
CDR3 protein: CASSIGLDRGLNQPQHF

D gene: TRBD1
V gene: TRBV27
clone size: -
J gene: TRBJ2-3
CDR3 DNA: TGTGCCAGCAAACAACGGACAGGGCGCACAGATACGCAGTATTTT
CDR3 protein: CASKQRTGRTDTQYF

D gene: -
V gene: TRBV5-6
clone size: -
J gene: TRBJ2-1
CDR3 DNA: TGTGCCAGCAGCTTGGGGGGAGCGGTGACTATCTACAATGAGCAGTTCTTC
CDR3 protein: CASSLGGAVTIYNEQFF

D gene: -
V gene: TRBV6-5
clone size: -
J gene: TRBJ2-1
CDR3 DNA: TGTGCCAGCAGTTCCAGCGGTGAGCAGTTCTTC
CDR3 protein: CASSSSGEQFF

D gene: TRBD1
V gene: TRBV5-1
clone size: -
J gene: TRBJ1-1
CDR3 DNA: TGCGCCAGCAGCCAGGACAGGGGGATTCTTCCTGAAGCTTTCTTT
CDR3 protein: CASSQDRGILPEAFF

D gene: TRBD2
V gene: TRBV9
clone size: -
J gene: TRBJ2-1
CDR3 DNA: TGTGCCAGCAGCGTAGCGGGAGGGCCGGATGAGCAGTTCTTC
CDR3 protein: CASSVAGGPDEQFF

D gene: -
V gene: TRBV7-9
clone size: -
J gene: TRBJ2-7
CDR3 DNA: TGTGCCAGCAGCTTGAGGGAACTCTACGAGCAGTACTTC
CDR3 protein: CASSLRELYEQYF

D gene: TRBD1
V gene: TRBV7-9
clone size: -
J gene: TRBJ1-2
CDR3 DNA: TGTGCCAGCAGCCTAGGGGACAGCGGGAGGGGTGGCTACACCTTC
CDR3 protein: CASSLGDSGRGGYTF

D gene: TRBD1
V gene: TRBV4-2
clone size: -
J gene: TRBJ1-6
CDR3 DNA: TGTGCCAGCAGCCCGCCTACAGGGGAATTGGGTAATTCACCCCTCCACTTT
CDR3 protein: CASSPPTGELGNSPLHF

D gene: -
V gene: TRBV10-3
clone size: -
J gene: TRBJ2-7
CDR3 DNA: TGTGCCATCAGTGGGGACGACTCCTACGAGCAGTACTTC
CDR3 protein: CAISGDDSYEQYF

D gene: -
V gene: TRBV4-1
clone size: -
J gene: TRBJ2-7
CDR3 DNA: TGCGCCAGCAGCCGAGGGGGGCTAGCTGACGAGCAGTACTTC
CDR3 protein: CASSRGGLADEQYF

D gene: -
V gene: TRBV27
clone size: -
J gene: TRBJ1-1
CDR3 DNA: TGTGCCAGCAGTTGGAAATCAATGAACACTGAAGCTTTCTTT
CDR3 protein: CASSWKSMNTEAFF

D gene: TRBD2
V gene: TRBV4-2
clone size: once
J gene: TRBJ2-1
CDR3 DNA: TGTGCCAGCAGCCAAGATACTAGCGGAAGCTCCTACAATGAGCAGTTCTTC
CDR3 protein: CASSQDTSGSSYNEQFF

D gene: -
V gene: TRBV30
clone size: few
J gene: TRBJ2-7
CDR3 DNA: TGTGCCGGGGACCTCACAGGGTCCGAGCAGTACTTC
CDR3 protein: CAGDLTGSEQYF

D gene: TRBD1
V gene: TRBV25-1
clone size: large
J gene: TRBJ2-2
CDR3 DNA: TGTGCCAGCAGTGACGGGACAGCCACCGGGGAGCTGTTTTTT
CDR3 protein: CASSDGTATGELFF

D gene: TRBD2
V gene: TRBV18
clone size: -
J gene: TRBJ2-2
CDR3 DNA: TGTGCCAGCTCACCCAGCGCTAGCGGGGGGCTTACCGGGGAGCTGTTTTTT
CDR3 protein: CASSPSASGGLTGELFF